This is a list of T cell receptor beta chains from one sample in a study of blood T cell repertoires in COVID-19. Profiled with immunoSEQ multiplex PCR; TCRdb holds only in-frame clones, not every one. Of 150,000 to 200,000 clones listed, 80% to 90% are singletons. The sample consisted of peripheral blood. All receptors derive from a man aged 18 to 30 who had recovered from COVID-19. CDR3s include the opening cysteine and the closing phenylalanine or tryptophan. Each record gives: CDR3 protein, V gene, clone size, J gene, CDR3 length. The size field is filled for only some rows; it gives once, few, many or a size class.

cdr3_aa: CASSAPMRLGRETQYF
v_call: TRBV21-1
clone_size: -
j_call: TRBJ2-5
cdr3_length: 16

cdr3_aa: CASSTTLGPHGYTF
v_call: TRBV6-2/TRBV6-3
clone_size: -
j_call: TRBJ1-2
cdr3_length: 14

cdr3_aa: CASSYNPGQGDTEAFF
v_call: TRBV6-2/TRBV6-3
clone_size: -
j_call: TRBJ1-1
cdr3_length: 16

cdr3_aa: CASGGGLSYNEQFF
v_call: TRBV11-2
clone_size: few
j_call: TRBJ2-1
cdr3_length: 14

cdr3_aa: CASSESGTGTGEQYF
v_call: TRBV25-1
clone_size: -
j_call: TRBJ2-7
cdr3_length: 15

cdr3_aa: CASSWVGGRGNEQFF
v_call: TRBV5-6
clone_size: -
j_call: TRBJ2-1
cdr3_length: 15

cdr3_aa: CSVDGLAGAFQETQYF
v_call: TRBV29-1
clone_size: few
j_call: TRBJ2-5
cdr3_length: 16

cdr3_aa: CSVDFDSNTEAFF
v_call: TRBV29-1
clone_size: -
j_call: TRBJ1-1
cdr3_length: 13

cdr3_aa: CASSTQGSNARGGSPLHF
v_call: TRBV6-2/TRBV6-3
clone_size: -
j_call: TRBJ1-6
cdr3_length: 18

cdr3_aa: CASSRGKNTEAFF
v_call: TRBV12-3/TRBV12-4
clone_size: -
j_call: TRBJ1-1
cdr3_length: 13

cdr3_aa: CASSFQGDTQYF
v_call: TRBV7-9
clone_size: -
j_call: TRBJ2-3
cdr3_length: 12

cdr3_aa: CASSSIPEASYEQYF
v_call: TRBV7-8
clone_size: -
j_call: TRBJ2-7
cdr3_length: 15

cdr3_aa: CASSQATRGHPYEQYF
v_call: TRBV3-1/TRBV3-2
clone_size: -
j_call: TRBJ2-7
cdr3_length: 16

cdr3_aa: CASSLRQNSNQPQHF
v_call: TRBV18
clone_size: -
j_call: TRBJ1-5
cdr3_length: 15

cdr3_aa: CASKGQGGREQYF
v_call: TRBV25-1
clone_size: -
j_call: TRBJ2-7
cdr3_length: 13

cdr3_aa: CASSLGGYGYTF
v_call: TRBV28
clone_size: -
j_call: TRBJ1-2
cdr3_length: 12

cdr3_aa: CATKQGVLSYEQYF
v_call: TRBV6-5
clone_size: -
j_call: TRBJ2-7
cdr3_length: 14

cdr3_aa: CASSLAGSSYEQYF
v_call: TRBV6-6
clone_size: -
j_call: TRBJ2-7
cdr3_length: 14

cdr3_aa: CASSPIPGTGANEKLFF
v_call: TRBV18
clone_size: -
j_call: TRBJ1-4
cdr3_length: 17

cdr3_aa: CASSPRTTLTYNEQFF
v_call: TRBV9
clone_size: -
j_call: TRBJ2-1
cdr3_length: 16

cdr3_aa: CASSFPGRGRLSFFEKLFF
v_call: TRBV27
clone_size: -
j_call: TRBJ1-4
cdr3_length: 19

cdr3_aa: CASRNLMRPGQGVNQPQHF
v_call: TRBV6-4
clone_size: -
j_call: TRBJ1-5
cdr3_length: 19

cdr3_aa: CASSQATGGDEQYF
v_call: TRBV14
clone_size: -
j_call: TRBJ2-7
cdr3_length: 14

cdr3_aa: CASNSEVAPGELFF
v_call: TRBV5-6
clone_size: few
j_call: TRBJ2-2
cdr3_length: 14

cdr3_aa: CASSPSLGQSNTEAFF
v_call: TRBV28
clone_size: -
j_call: TRBJ1-1
cdr3_length: 16

cdr3_aa: CASSLDSRAGYTF
v_call: TRBV7-8
clone_size: -
j_call: TRBJ1-2
cdr3_length: 13

cdr3_aa: CASRGDSQHREQYF
v_call: TRBV2
clone_size: -
j_call: TRBJ2-7
cdr3_length: 14

cdr3_aa: CSVKAGTGGSEQYF
v_call: TRBV29-1
clone_size: -
j_call: TRBJ2-7
cdr3_length: 14

cdr3_aa: CASSYSGRGAEAFF
v_call: TRBV6-5
clone_size: once
j_call: TRBJ1-1
cdr3_length: 14

cdr3_aa: CSVGDRGWHEQYF
v_call: TRBV29-1
clone_size: -
j_call: TRBJ2-7
cdr3_length: 13

cdr3_aa: CASSEGTGGGKETQYF
v_call: TRBV27
clone_size: -
j_call: TRBJ2-5
cdr3_length: 16

cdr3_aa: CATSDFGGNTDTQYF
v_call: TRBV24-1
clone_size: -
j_call: TRBJ2-3
cdr3_length: 15

cdr3_aa: CATSRVGGLAEQFF
v_call: TRBV15
clone_size: once
j_call: TRBJ2-1
cdr3_length: 14

cdr3_aa: CASSPSPDSDYGYTF
v_call: TRBV9
clone_size: -
j_call: TRBJ1-2
cdr3_length: 15

cdr3_aa: CASSLQGYYGYTF
v_call: TRBV5-4
clone_size: once
j_call: TRBJ1-2
cdr3_length: 13

cdr3_aa: CASSFGLPPNTGELFF
v_call: TRBV7-8
clone_size: -
j_call: TRBJ2-2
cdr3_length: 16

cdr3_aa: CASSFEVLSWGANEQFF
v_call: TRBV11-2
clone_size: -
j_call: TRBJ2-1
cdr3_length: 17

cdr3_aa: CASSSQGFNEKLFF
v_call: TRBV7-8
clone_size: -
j_call: TRBJ1-4
cdr3_length: 14

cdr3_aa: CAISGPGGSYEQYF
v_call: TRBV10-3
clone_size: once
j_call: TRBJ2-7
cdr3_length: 14

cdr3_aa: CASSYGGARDYEQYF
v_call: TRBV6-6
clone_size: -
j_call: TRBJ2-7
cdr3_length: 15

cdr3_aa: CASSEGANSPLHF
v_call: TRBV19
clone_size: -
j_call: TRBJ1-6
cdr3_length: 13

cdr3_aa: CASSLPGVYTGELFF
v_call: TRBV28
clone_size: -
j_call: TRBJ2-2
cdr3_length: 15

cdr3_aa: CASRFRDSEAFF
v_call: TRBV19
clone_size: few
j_call: TRBJ1-1
cdr3_length: 12

cdr3_aa: CATSDPGTGNYGYTF
v_call: TRBV24-1
clone_size: -
j_call: TRBJ1-2
cdr3_length: 15

cdr3_aa: CASSQGPGDSPLHF
v_call: TRBV4-3
clone_size: once
j_call: TRBJ1-6
cdr3_length: 14

cdr3_aa: CSVDFRLLAGGGNEQFF
v_call: TRBV29-1
clone_size: -
j_call: TRBJ2-1
cdr3_length: 17

cdr3_aa: CASSQLCFWNTEAFF
v_call: TRBV3-1/TRBV3-2
clone_size: -
j_call: TRBJ1-1
cdr3_length: 15

cdr3_aa: CASSPTSGSGGELFF
v_call: TRBV9
clone_size: -
j_call: TRBJ2-2
cdr3_length: 15

cdr3_aa: CASSPNRGEEEQYF
v_call: TRBV18
clone_size: -
j_call: TRBJ2-7
cdr3_length: 14

cdr3_aa: CASTPGGGNYGYTF
v_call: TRBV9
clone_size: -
j_call: TRBJ1-2
cdr3_length: 14